A single sample gave rise to the 9 T cell receptor beta chains below, sequenced in a study of cytomegalovirus exposure and HLA in healthy donors. Amplification used 60 Vbeta primers and 13 Jbeta primers. Here immunoSEQ multiplex PCR was the method, and the copy in TCRdb shows in-frame clones only, minus some. The table lists 95,000 to 150,000 clones, roughly 76% of them singletons. The sequenced sample consisted of PBMCs. These receptors were taken from a woman aged 45-60 years in good health and CMV-seronegative.

In the case of this clone: A junction boundary mismatches the germline segment, possibly from a read error. This chain connects TRBV7-9 to TRBJ2-1, with 10 bases identical to TRBD2. Germline loops: CDR1 SEHNR, CDR2 FQNEAQ (reference sequence). The CDR3 is made up of 15 amino acids. The CDR3 loop reads CSSSLLAGLINEQFF. The DNA for the CDR3 is TGTTCCAGCAGCTTACTAGCGGGACTAATCAATGAGCAGTTCTTC.

The CDR3 DNA follows: TGTGCCAGCAGCGTAGGAGACTCCTACGAGCAGTACTTC. It specifies CASSVGDSYEQYF. J is TRBJ2-7 and V is TRBV9; D unresolved. Between the trimmed V and J ends, which lost 0 bases and 0 bases, there was a span of 4 bases. From germline, CDR1 is SGDLS and CDR2 YYNGEE. The CDR3 is made up of 13 amino acids.

The CDR3 DNA follows: TGTGCCAGCAGTCTTCAGGGGTCGGCCTACGAGCAGTACTTC. Translated: CASSLQGSAYEQYF. V and J are TRBV6-6 and TRBJ2-7; the D gene is possibly TRBD1 (6 bases). There are 14 residues in the CDR3. V shed 5 bases and J shed 2 bases, with 13 bases lying between them. Germline CDR1 reads MNHNY; CDR2 reads SVGAGI (reference sequence).

This chain joins TRBV30 and TRBJ2-1, with TRBD2 matching over 11 bases. The CDR3 extends over 15 amino acids. Germline CDR1 reads GTSNPN; CDR2 reads SVGIG (reference sequence). V trimming: 5 bases; J trimming: 5 bases; junction bases outside the gene matches: 8. The CDR3 nucleotides read TGTGCCTGGGATATCGGACTAGCGGGTAACAATGAGCAGTTCTTC. It specifies CAWDIGLAGNNEQFF.

This clone was observed once. The rearrangement joins TRBV2 to TRBJ2-2; D possibly corresponds to TRBD1 (5 bases). The CDR3 extends over 13 amino acids. Per the germline V gene, CDR1 is SNHLY and CDR2 is FYNNEI. Trimming took 3 bases from V and 6 from J, leaving 8 bases between them. The CDR3 DNA reads TGTGCCAGCAGTGACAGGGTAGCCGGGGAGCTGTTTTTT. Its protein product is CASSDRVAGELFF.

The V gene is TRBV27, the J gene TRBJ2-7, with D perhaps matching TRBD2 (6 bases). Trimming took 6 bases from V and 4 from J, leaving 19 bases between them. CDR3 length equals 15 residues. Germline values: CDR1 MNHEY, CDR2 SMNVEV (reference sequence). In nucleotides, the CDR3 is TGTGCCAGCAGCCCCTCGGCCGGGACTGGGTACGAGCAGTACTTC. Its protein is CASSPSAGTGYEQYF.

The chain has TRBV4-3 and TRBJ2-5, with 7 bases aligning to TRBD1. From germline, CDR1 is LGHNA and CDR2 YSLEER. V trimming: 0 bases; J trimming: 1 base; junction bases outside the gene matches: 2. This CDR3 has 15 residues. In DNA form, the CDR3 reads TGCGCCAGCAGCCAAGACGGACAGGTCCAAGAGACCCAGTACTTC. Residues: CASSQDGQVQETQYF.

This clone has just one count. This chain connects TRBV29-1 to TRBJ2-5; 10 nucleotides agree with TRBD2. CDR1 is SQVTM, CDR2 ANQGSEA, per germline. Trimming took 3 bases from V and 4 from J; bases not matched to a gene: 14. The CDR3 runs to 17 residues. The CDR3 DNA reads as TGCAGCGTTGAGATTTTTTCCTCTAGCGGGAGAGGAGAGACCCAGTACTTC. Its translation: CSVEIFSSSGRGETQYF.

This clone appeared a single time. CDR3: CASMKGGKETQYF. In nucleotides, the CDR3 is TGTGCCAGCATGAAAGGGGGTAAAGAGACCCAGTACTTC. The chain has TRBV28 and TRBJ2-5; weak D call: TRBD1 (6 bases). The CDR3 length is 13 residues. The ends were cut back, 7 bases at V and 3 bases at J, with 12 bases in the middle. CDR1 MDHEN and CDR2 SYDVKM come from the germline V gene.